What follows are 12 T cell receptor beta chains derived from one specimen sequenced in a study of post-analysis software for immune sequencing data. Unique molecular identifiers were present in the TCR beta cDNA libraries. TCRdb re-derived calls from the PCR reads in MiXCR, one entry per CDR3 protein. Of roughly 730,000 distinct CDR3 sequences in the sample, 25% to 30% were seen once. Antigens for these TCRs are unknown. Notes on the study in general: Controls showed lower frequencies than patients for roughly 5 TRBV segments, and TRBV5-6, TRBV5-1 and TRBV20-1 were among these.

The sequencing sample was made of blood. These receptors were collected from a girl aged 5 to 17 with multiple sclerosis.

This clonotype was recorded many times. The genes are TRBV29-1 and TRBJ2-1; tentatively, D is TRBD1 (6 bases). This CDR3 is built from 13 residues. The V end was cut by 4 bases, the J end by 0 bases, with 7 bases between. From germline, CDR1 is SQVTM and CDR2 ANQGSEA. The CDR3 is CSVARGSYNEQFF. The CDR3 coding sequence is TGCAGCGTTGCCAGGGGCTCCTACAATGAGCAGTTCTTC.

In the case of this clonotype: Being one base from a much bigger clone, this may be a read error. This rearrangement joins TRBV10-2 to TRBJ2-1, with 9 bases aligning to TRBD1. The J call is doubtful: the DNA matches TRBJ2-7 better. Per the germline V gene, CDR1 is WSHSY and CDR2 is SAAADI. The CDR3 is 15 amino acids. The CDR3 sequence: CASIRDRDVYNEQYF. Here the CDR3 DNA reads TGCGCCAGCATCCGGGACAGGGATGTCTACAATGAGCAGTACTTC.

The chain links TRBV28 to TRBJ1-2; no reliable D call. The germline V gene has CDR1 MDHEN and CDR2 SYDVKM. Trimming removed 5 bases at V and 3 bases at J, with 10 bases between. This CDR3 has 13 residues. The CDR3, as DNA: TGTGCCAGCAGTCCCGCTTCGCACTATGGCTACACCTTC. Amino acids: CASSPASHYGYTF.

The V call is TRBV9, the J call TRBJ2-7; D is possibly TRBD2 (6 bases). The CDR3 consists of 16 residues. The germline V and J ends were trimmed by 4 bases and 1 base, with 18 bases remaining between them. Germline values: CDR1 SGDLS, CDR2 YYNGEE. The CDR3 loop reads CASSPPPEGRSYEQYF. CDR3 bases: TGTGCCAGCAGCCCTCCTCCGGAGGGTCGTTCCTACGAGCAGTACTTC. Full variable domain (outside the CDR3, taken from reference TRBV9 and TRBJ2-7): DSGVTQTPKHLITATGQRVTLRCSPRSGDLSVYWYQQSLDQGLQFLIQYYNGEERAKGNILERFSAQQFPDLHSELNLSSLELGDSALYFCASSPPPEGRSYEQYFGPGTRLTVT.

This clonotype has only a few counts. For the CDR3, the DNA is TGTGCCAGCAGTTACACCCCAGTTCTCTCCTACGAGCAGTACTTC. This gives the protein CASSYTPVLSYEQYF. The chain joins TRBV6-5 to TRBJ2-7; D uncertain. The germline gives CDR1 MNHEY, CDR2 SVGAGI. V was clipped by 2 bases and J by 0 bases, with 11 bases between them. The CDR3 contains 15 residues.

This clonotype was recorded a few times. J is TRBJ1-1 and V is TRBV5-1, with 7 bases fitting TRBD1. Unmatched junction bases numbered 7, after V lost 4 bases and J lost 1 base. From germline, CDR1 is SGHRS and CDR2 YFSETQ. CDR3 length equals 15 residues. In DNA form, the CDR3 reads TGCGCCAGCAGCCTCAGCGGGACAGCGAACACTGAAGCTTTCTTT. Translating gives CASSLSGTANTEAFF.

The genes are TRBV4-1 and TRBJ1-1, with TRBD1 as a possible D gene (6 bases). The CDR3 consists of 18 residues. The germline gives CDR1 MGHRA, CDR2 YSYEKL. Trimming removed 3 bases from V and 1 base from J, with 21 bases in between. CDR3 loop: CASSHLARRAGENTEAFF. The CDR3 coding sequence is TGCGCCAGCAGCCACCTCGCCCGTAGGGCAGGGGAGAACACTGAAGCTTTCTTT.

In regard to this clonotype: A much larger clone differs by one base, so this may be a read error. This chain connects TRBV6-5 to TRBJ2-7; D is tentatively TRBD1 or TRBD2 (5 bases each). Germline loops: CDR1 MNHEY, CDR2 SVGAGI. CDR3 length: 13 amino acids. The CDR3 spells CASRRGRRGERYF. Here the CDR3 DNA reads TGTGCCAGCAGACGGGGCCGAAGGGGCGAGCGGTACTTC.

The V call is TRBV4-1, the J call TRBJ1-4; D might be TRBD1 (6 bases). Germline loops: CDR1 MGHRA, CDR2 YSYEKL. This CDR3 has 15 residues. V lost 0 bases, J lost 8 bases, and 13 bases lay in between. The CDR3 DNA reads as TGCGCCAGCAGCCAAGATTGGCAGGGGTACGAAAAACTGTTTTTT. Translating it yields CASSQDWQGYEKLFF.

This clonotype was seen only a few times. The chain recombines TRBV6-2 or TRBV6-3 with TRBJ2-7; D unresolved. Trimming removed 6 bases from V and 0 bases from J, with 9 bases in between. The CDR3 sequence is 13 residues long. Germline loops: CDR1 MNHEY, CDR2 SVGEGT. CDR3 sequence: CASRPPVSYEQYF. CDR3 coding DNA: TGTGCCAGCAGACCTCCTGTCTCCTACGAGCAGTACTTC.

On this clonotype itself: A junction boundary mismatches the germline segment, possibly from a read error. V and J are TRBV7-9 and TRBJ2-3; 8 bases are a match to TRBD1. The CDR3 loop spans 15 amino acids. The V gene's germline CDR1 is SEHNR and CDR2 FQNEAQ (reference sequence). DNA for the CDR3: TGTGCCAGCAGCCGAACCAGGGGGCGCGCAGATGCGCAGTATTTT. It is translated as CASSRTRGRADAQYF.

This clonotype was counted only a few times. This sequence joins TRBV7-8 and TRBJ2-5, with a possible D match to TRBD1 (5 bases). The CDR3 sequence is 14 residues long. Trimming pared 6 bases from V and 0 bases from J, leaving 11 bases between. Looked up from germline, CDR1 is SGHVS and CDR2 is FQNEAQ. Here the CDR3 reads CASRQDTHQETQYF. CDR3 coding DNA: TGTGCCAGCAGGCAGGACACACACCAAGAGACCCAGTACTTC.